The 6 T cell receptor beta chains reported below all come from one sample, sequenced in a study of cytomegalovirus exposure and HLA in healthy donors. PCR involved 60 Vbeta and 13 Jbeta primers. Using immunoSEQ multiplex PCR, the repertoire was profiled, and TCRdb retains in-frame clones only, with some absent. The sample consists of about 100,000 clones, roughly 69% of them appearing once. The sequencing sample was made of PBMCs. Receptor source: a man between 45 and 60 years old in good health and CMV-seropositive.

The chain recombines TRBV6-5 with TRBJ1-2; no reliable D call. The CDR3 runs 15 residues. In germline, CDR1 is MNHEY, CDR2 SVGAGI. V was trimmed by 2 bases and J by 4 bases, leaving 14 bases between them. CDR3 DNA sequence: TGTGCCAGCAGTTACCTTCAACCGTCGGGCTATGGCTACACCTTC. This codes for CASSYLQPSGYGYTF.

The J gene is TRBJ2-7, the V gene TRBV5-1, with 11 nucleotides matching TRBD1. Germline V gene sequence: CDR1 SGHRS, CDR2 YFSETQ. This CDR3 is built from 15 residues. J was trimmed by 4 bases and V by 0 bases; bases with no gene match: 3. The CDR3 here is CASSLDGQGAYEQYF. For the CDR3, the DNA is TGCGCCAGCAGCTTGGACGGACAGGGGGCTTACGAGCAGTACTTC.

This chain links TRBV5-1 with TRBJ2-2; TRBD2 is a possible D gene (6 bases). This CDR3 has 15 residues. The germline V and J ends were trimmed by 2 bases and 4 bases, with 12 bases remaining between them. Germline CDR1 is SGHRS and CDR2 is YFSETQ. As DNA, the CDR3 is TGCGCCAGCAGCTTTGGAGGGCAGTCCACCGGGGAGCTGTTTTTT. Translating it yields CASSFGGQSTGELFF.

V usage is TRBV25-1 and J usage is TRBJ1-1; perhaps TRBD1 as D (5 bases). This CDR3 is 16 amino acids long. Trimming took 3 bases from V and 0 from J, leaving 14 bases between them. The V gene's germline CDR1 is MGHDK and CDR2 SYGVNS. The CDR3 is CASSDPRVGMNTEAFF. The DNA for the CDR3 is TGTGCCAGCAGTGATCCCAGGGTAGGGATGAACACTGAAGCTTTCTTT. The whole variable domain, remainder taken from reference TRBV25-1 and TRBJ1-1, is EADIYQTPRYLVIGTGKKITLECSQTMGHDKMYWYQQDPGMELHLIHYSYGVNSTEKGDLSSESTVSRIRTEHFPLTLESARPSHTSQYLCASSDPRVGMNTEAFFGQGTRLTVV.

The rearrangement uses TRBV4-1 and TRBJ1-2; 11 bases match TRBD1. The CDR3 is 16 amino acids. From germline, CDR1 is MGHRA and CDR2 YSYEKL. Trimming removed 2 bases from V and 8 bases from J; junction bases left unmatched: 10. The CDR3 reads CASSQPGRGQGEGYTF. The DNA for the CDR3 is TGCGCCAGCAGCCAACCCGGGAGGGGACAGGGGGAAGGCTACACCTTC.

The CDR3 DNA follows: TGTGCCAGCAGCTTTTCCCGCGAGAATGAGCAGTTCTTC. As protein: CASSFSRENEQFF. The chain is built from TRBV7-7 and TRBJ2-1; no reliable D call. The V gene lost 3 bases and the J gene lost 7 bases, with 10 bases spanning the gap. Germline-derived CDR1 and CDR2 are SSHAT and FNYEAQ (reference sequence). The length of the CDR3 is 13 residues.